This T cell receptor beta chain was identified during a study of spatial heterogeneity in lung cancer. Study-wide results and limits: Resection blood, more than follow-up blood, showed ubiquitous expanded tumor TCRs.

Time point of the sample: sample taken at primary tumor resection. Sequencing of whole RNA from tumor, nontumor lung or frozen PBMC involved no sorting. Donation came from 70 or so patients with untreated early-stage non-small cell lung cancer. V was clipped by 1 base and J by 6 bases; unmatched bases: 6. The CDR3 consists of 15 residues. The germline V gene encodes CDR1 SGHNT and CDR2 YENEEA. TCRdb called the 5' RACE reads again in MiXCR, with one record for every CDR3 protein. Among some 20,000 distinct CDR3 sequences listed, 2.5% to 4% were seen once. This clonotype has only a few counts. Antigen: not known.

V and J are TRBV11-3 and TRBJ1-1; 9 bases are a match to TRBD1. The clonotype originates from a female donor with early-stage non-small cell lung cancer. The sample was PBMCs, taken at surgery. This chain's CDR3 is CASSLGRDRASEAFF. Here the CDR3 DNA reads TGTGCCAGCAGCTTAGGAAGGGACAGGGCTTCTGAAGCTTTCTTT.